The 2 T cell receptor beta chains below come from one sample, sequenced in a study of shared clonotypes between healthy human individuals. The method was immunoSEQ multiplex PCR; TCRdb's version includes in-frame clones alone and lacks a portion of them. Of about 2 million clones in the sample, about 95% were seen once. CD45RO-negative, CCR7-selected cells formed the naive CD8 fraction, which excluded terminally differentiated effector memory CD45RA+ cells. The sample was naive CD8+ T cells sorted from blood. The receptors shown here come from a man in his late teens or twenties in good health.

V and J are TRBV27 and TRBJ2-7; 7 nucleotides agree with TRBD1. Germline V gene data show CDR1 as MNHEY and CDR2 as SMNVEV (reference sequence). The CDR3 runs 14 residues. The ends lost 1 base at V and 2 bases at J; junction bases unmatched: 2. CDR3 sequence (DNA): TGTGCCAGCAGTTTATACCAGGGGGCCTACGAGCAGTACTTC. Translating gives CASSLYQGAYEQYF.

The chain employs TRBV7-9 and TRBJ2-1; TRBD1 might be the D (5 bases). The length of the CDR3 is 16 residues. Germline V lookup: CDR1 SEHNR, CDR2 FQNEAQ (reference sequence). Trimming left V 5 bases short and J 0 bases short, with 14 bases between. CDR3 in amino acids: CASSTDISSSYNEQFF. As DNA, the CDR3 is TGTGCCAGCAGCACGGACATTTCGAGCTCCTACAATGAGCAGTTCTTC.